The TCR beta chain described here comes from a study of T cells after yellow fever vaccination. Study-level points and caveats: Among primary-vaccination clones, most reappeared after the booster, at 95% to 96% for CD4 and 85% to 90% for CD8.

The length of the CDR3 is 15 residues. V was pared by 2 bases and J by 3 bases, with 11 bases between. From germline, CDR1 is SGHRS and CDR2 YFSETQ. TCRdb recomputed calls from the 5' RACE reads with MiXCR, one row per CDR3 protein. The sample has tens of thousands of distinct CDR3 sequences, around 6.2% seen once. Sequenced here: PBMCs, either bulk or a sorted T-cell subset (CD4+, CD8+, memory, or dextramer-sorted; not recorded which), sampled on the day of the yellow fever booster vaccination. The source of this sequence is a man younger than 30 who received the YFV17D yellow fever vaccine. The chain employs TRBV5-1 and TRBJ1-4; the D gene is possibly TRBD1 (5 bases). The CDR3 nucleotides read TGCGCCAGCAGCTTTCAACGGGGGGCTAATGAAAAACTGTTTTTT. Translation gives CASSFQRGANEKLFF.